The next 11 T cell receptor beta chains were all read from a single sample in a study of T cell responses to AZD1222 COVID-19 vaccine. Sequencing used immunoSEQ multiplex PCR; TCRdb keeps in-frame clones, though not all of them. Among roughly 100,000 clones, approximately 89% were seen once, and the ten largest hold around 3.3%. Source: peripheral blood, taken 28 days after the second dose of the MenACWY control vaccine. These TCRs come from an adult who received the MenACWY meningococcal vaccine as a control.

This chain uses TRBV7-8 with TRBJ1-2, with unresolved D. The CDR3 runs 16 residues. V was pared by 0 bases and J by 3 bases, with 14 bases between. Germline CDR1 reads SGHVS; CDR2 reads FQNEAQ. The CDR3 reads CASSLAARRYHYGYTF. CDR3 DNA sequence: TGTGCCAGCAGCTTAGCGGCGAGGCGATATCACTATGGCTACACCTTC. The whole variable domain, remainder taken from reference TRBV7-8 and TRBJ1-2, is GAGVSQSPRYKVAKRGQDVALRCDPISGHVSLFWYQQALGQGPEFLTYFQNEAQLDKSGLPSDRFFAERPEGSVSTLKIQRTQQEDSAVYLCASSLAARRYHYGYTFGSGTRLTVV.

This clone is a singleton in its sample. The rearrangement uses TRBV6-6 and TRBJ1-2; D is unresolved. The V gene lost 0 bases and the J gene lost 8 bases, with 16 bases spanning the gap. Germline V gene data show CDR1 as MNHNY and CDR2 as SVGAGI (reference sequence). The CDR3 length is 15 residues. The CDR3 nucleotides read TGTGCCAGCAGTTACTCGTCCAGATTTGAAGGGGGCTACACCTTC. Translating it yields CASSYSSRFEGGYTF.

This clone was seen once. The genes are TRBV28 and TRBJ1-2; no definite D call. This CDR3 comprises 13 residues. From germline, CDR1 is MDHEN and CDR2 SYDVKM. V was pared by 3 bases and J by 6 bases, with 11 bases between. The CDR3: CASSFSSGNGYTF. DNA of the CDR3: TGTGCCAGCAGTTTTTCTTCGGGGAATGGCTACACCTTC.

This chain joins TRBV10-2 and TRBJ2-3; 10 nucleotides line up with TRBD1. CDR1 is WSHSY and CDR2 is SAAADI in the germline V gene. CDR3 length: 15 amino acids. The trim removed 6 bases at V and 4 bases at J, leaving 7 bases unmatched. The CDR3 DNA is TGCGCCAGCAGCCGGGACAGGGGATATGCAGATACGCAGTATTTT. It codes for CASSRDRGYADTQYF.

The count of this clone is one. This rearrangement joins TRBV27 to TRBJ1-6, with a weak D call TRBD1 (6 bases). Germline V CDR1 and CDR2: MNHEY, SMNVEV (reference sequence). V lost 7 bases and J lost 9, with 31 bases in between. The CDR3 runs 19 residues. CDR3 coding DNA: TGTGCCAGCACTCGGGGGGTACAGGGAAGGGCCTTTCGAGGTTCACCCCTCCACTTT. It encodes CASTRGVQGRAFRGSPLHF.

This rearrangement joins TRBV4-2 to TRBJ1-5; TRBD1 is a possible D gene (6 bases). Germline-derived CDR1 and CDR2 are LGHNA and YNFKEQ. Trimming took off 0 bases at V and 6 bases at J, with 9 bases between the two ends. The CDR3 has 14 amino acids. CDR3 nucleotide sequence: TGTGCCAGCAGCCAAGAGAGGGGGGTTCAGCCCCAGCATTTT. Encoded protein: CASSQERGVQPQHF.

This clone was counted once. The chain combines TRBV4-1 with TRBJ2-7; D gene unclear. The CDR3 is 17 amino acids. From germline, CDR1 is MGHRA and CDR2 YSYEKL. The ends were cut back, 1 base at V and 4 bases at J, with 20 bases in the middle. The CDR3 bases are TGCGCCAGCAGCCAAGGTTCAATCACCCGCCGTACGTACGAGCAGTACTTC. It specifies CASSQGSITRRTYEQYF.

This chain links TRBV6-2 or TRBV6-3 with TRBJ2-7; D may be TRBD1 or TRBD2 (5 bases each). Germline V lookup: CDR1 MNHEY, CDR2 SVGEGT. The CDR3 is made up of 15 amino acids. V lost 4 bases to trimming and J lost 6 bases, with 19 bases between them. CDR3 in DNA: TGTGCCAGCAGTTTTCACCTCCCCGGGGCGAGCGAGCAGTACTTC. This sequence encodes CASSFHLPGASEQYF.

The rearrangement joins TRBV27 to TRBJ2-5, with D possibly being TRBD2 (7 bases). In germline, CDR1 is MNHEY, CDR2 SMNVEV (reference sequence). This CDR3 has 15 residues. Trimming took 5 bases from V and 4 from J, leaving 17 bases between them. CDR3 sequence reads: CASSPRGGPGETQYF. CDR3 DNA sequence: TGTGCCAGCAGTCCAAGGGGGGGCCCGGGAGAGACCCAGTACTTC.

This clone was counted between two and nine times. The V gene is TRBV18, the J gene TRBJ2-7, with D maybe TRBD2 (6 bases). The CDR3 is 15 residues long. V was shortened by 2 bases and J by 9 bases, with 20 bases between the two germline ends. Germline CDR1 is KGHSH and CDR2 is LQKENI. The CDR3, as DNA: TGTGCCAGCTCACCAACGGGAGACCAGGGAAACGGGCAGTACTTC. Translation: CASSPTGDQGNGQYF.

This clone was counted only a few times. The chain recombines TRBV6-6 with TRBJ2-5, with D perhaps matching TRBD1 (5 bases). Germline V gene data show CDR1 as MNHNY and CDR2 as SVGAGI (reference sequence). CDR3 length equals 15 residues. Trimming took off 0 bases at V and 0 bases at J, with 8 bases between the two ends. The CDR3 region is CASSYSGLYQETQYF. The CDR3 DNA reads as TGTGCCAGCAGTTACTCGGGGCTGTACCAAGAGACCCAGTACTTC.